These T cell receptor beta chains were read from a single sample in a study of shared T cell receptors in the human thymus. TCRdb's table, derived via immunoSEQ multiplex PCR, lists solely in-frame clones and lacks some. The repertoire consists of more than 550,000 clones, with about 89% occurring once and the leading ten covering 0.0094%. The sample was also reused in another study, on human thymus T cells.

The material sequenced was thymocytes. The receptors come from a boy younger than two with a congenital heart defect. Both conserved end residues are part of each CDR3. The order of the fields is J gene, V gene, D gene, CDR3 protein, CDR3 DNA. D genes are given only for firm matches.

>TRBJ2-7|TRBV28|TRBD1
CASSRWTGKGEQYF
TGTGCCAGCAGTCGCTGGACAGGGAAGGGAGAGCAGTACTTC
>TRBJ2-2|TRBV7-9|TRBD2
CASSLLGGRVDTGELFF
TGTGCCAGCAGCTTACTTGGCGGGAGGGTGGACACCGGGGAGCTGTTTTTT
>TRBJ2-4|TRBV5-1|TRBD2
CASSVSLAGAAKNIQYF
TGCGCCAGCAGCGTCTCGCTAGCGGGGGCAGCCAAAAACATTCAGTACTTC
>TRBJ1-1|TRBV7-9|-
CASSLAPGIYAEAFF
TGTGCCAGCAGCTTAGCGCCAGGAATCTACGCTGAAGCTTTCTTT
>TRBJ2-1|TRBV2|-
CARKGVNEQFF
TGTGCCAGAAAAGGAGTGAATGAGCAGTTCTTC
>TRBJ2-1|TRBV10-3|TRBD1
CAISFDRVKVDYYNEQFF
TGTGCCATCAGTTTCGACAGGGTAAAGGTCGACTACTACAATGAGCAGTTCTTC
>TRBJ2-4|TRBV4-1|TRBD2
CASSQDGAGAQNIQYF
TGCGCCAGCAGCCAAGATGGGGCGGGAGCCCAAAACATTCAGTACTTC
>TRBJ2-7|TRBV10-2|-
CASRQEIRYEQYF
TGCGCCAGCAGACAGGAGATACGGTACGAGCAGTACTTC
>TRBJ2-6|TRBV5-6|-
CASSILGVGANVLTF
TGTGCCAGCAGCATACTCGGGGTTGGGGCCAACGTCCTGACTTTC
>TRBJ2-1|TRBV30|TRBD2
CAWSATSGGDNEQFF
TGTGCCTGGAGTGCTACTAGCGGGGGGGACAATGAGCAGTTCTTC
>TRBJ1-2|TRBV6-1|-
CASSEGTAFLYGYTF
TGTGCCAGCAGTGAAGGTACAGCCTTTCTTTATGGCTACACCTTC
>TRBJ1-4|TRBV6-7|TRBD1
CASSYSHRGSNEKLFF
TGTGCCAGCAGTTACTCGCACAGGGGCTCTAATGAAAAACTGTTTTTT
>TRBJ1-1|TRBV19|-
CASSIAVLNTEAFF
TGTGCCAGTAGTATTGCAGTTCTGAACACTGAAGCTTTCTTT
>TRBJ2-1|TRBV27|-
CASSLRGSSYNEQFF
TGTGCCAGCAGTTTACGAGGGAGCTCCTACAATGAGCAGTTCTTC